One sample yielded the 10 T cell receptor beta chains listed below, sequenced in a study of blood T cell repertoires in COVID-19. The repertoire was sequenced with immunoSEQ multiplex PCR; TCRdb's copy has only in-frame clones and lacks some. The sample consists of fewer than 250,000 clones, about four fifths of them appearing once. The sequenced sample was peripheral blood. All receptors come from a woman between 35 and 50 years old with acute or convalescent COVID-19.

The table lists this clone with a count of one. The V and J genes are TRBV7-8 and TRBJ2-1; 8 nucleotides agree with TRBD2. The CDR3 has 16 amino acids. From germline, CDR1 is SGHVS and CDR2 FQNEAQ. With 1 base clipped from V and 6 bases from J, the junction kept 8 bases outside the gene matches. CDR3 coding DNA: TGTGCCAGCAGCTTAGTCCGGGGGGGCGGAGGCAATGAGCAGTTCTTC. Translation: CASSLVRGGGGNEQFF.

The rearrangement uses TRBV5-5 and TRBJ2-7; TRBD1 agrees at 9 bases. CDR3 length: 14 amino acids. CDR1 is SGHKS, CDR2 YYEKEE, per germline (reference sequence). V lost 4 bases, J lost 7 bases, and 9 bases stayed unmatched. In nucleotides, the CDR3 is TGTGCCAGCAGCCCTCGGACAGGGGAGGAGGAGCAGTACTTC. Protein sequence: CASSPRTGEEEQYF. Together with reference TRBV5-5 and TRBJ2-7, the CDR3 gives the full variable domain: DAGVTQSPTHLIKTRGQQVTLRCSPISGHKSVSWYQQVLGQGPQFIFQYYEKEERGRGNFPDRFSARQFPNYSSELNVNALLLGDSALYLCASSPRTGEEEQYFGPGTRLTVT.

This sequence joins TRBV9 and TRBJ2-3, with D perhaps matching TRBD2 (6 bases). Trimming shortened V by 0 bases and J by 8 bases, and 13 bases separated the two germline ends. Germline V gene lookup returns CDR1 SGDLS and CDR2 YYNGEE. CDR3 length: 14 amino acids. The CDR3 DNA sequence: TGTGCCAGCAGCGTAGTGACGGGAGCGGGTACGCAGTATTTT. This sequence encodes CASSVVTGAGTQYF.

The genes are TRBV6-4 and TRBJ2-7; 14 nucleotides agree with TRBD2. Per the germline V gene, CDR1 is MRHNA and CDR2 is SNTAGT. The length of the CDR3 is 14 residues. The ends lost 0 bases at V and 12 bases at J; junction bases unmatched: 4. DNA for the CDR3: TGTGCCAGCAGTGACTCAGGGACTAGCGGGAGACTGTACTTC. It codes for CASSDSGTSGRLYF.

The chain uses TRBV19 and TRBJ2-7; 13 bases map to TRBD2. The CDR3 has 15 residues. The junction had 8 bases not matched to a gene; V was cut back by 9 bases and J by 3 bases. Germline V gene lookup returns CDR1 LNHDA and CDR2 SQIVND (reference sequence). The CDR3 DNA follows: TGTGCCAGCAGACTAGCGGGGGGCTCCTTCTACGAGCAGTACTTC. It yields the protein CASRLAGGSFYEQYF.

This clone was detected a few times. The gene calls are TRBV6-5 and TRBJ1-6, with TRBD1 matching 7 bases. The length of the CDR3 is 14 residues. The V and J ends lost 8 bases and 7 bases, in that order; junction bases with no gene match: 8. The V gene's germline CDR1 is MNHEY and CDR2 SVGAGI. The CDR3 here is CASGKDRLNSPLHF. In DNA form, the CDR3 reads TGTGCCAGCGGGAAGGACAGGTTGAATTCACCCCTCCACTTT.

This chain links TRBV6-6 with TRBJ2-3; TRBD2 aligns across 9 bases. This CDR3 has 15 residues. J gave up 1 base and V 6 bases, and 5 bases lay outside the gene matches. Germline-derived CDR1 and CDR2 are MNHNY and SVGAGI (reference sequence). The CDR3 DNA is TGTGCCAGCAGCCACTTAGCGGGGGGCACAGATACGCAGTATTTT. Translated, it gives CASSHLAGGTDTQYF.

The chain links TRBV10-3 to TRBJ1-5; TRBD1 is a possible D gene (5 bases). The germline V gene encodes CDR1 ENHRY and CDR2 SYGVKD. Trimming removed 4 bases from V and 11 bases from J, with 21 bases in between. The CDR3 spans 15 residues. The CDR3 DNA reads as TGTGCCATCAGTGCGGCGTCGCAGGGCAATGGGGCCCAGCATTTT. Amino acids: CAISAASQGNGAQHF.

This sequence joins TRBV6-2 or TRBV6-3 and TRBJ1-1, with TRBD1 as a possible D gene (5 bases). V was pared by 2 bases and J by 4 bases, with 11 bases between. The CDR3 loop spans 14 amino acids. Germline CDR1 is MNHEY and CDR2 is SVGEGT. CDR3 sequence reads: CASSYNRGGTEAFF. CDR3 coding DNA: TGTGCCAGCAGTTACAACCGGGGGGGCACTGAAGCTTTCTTT.

The chain has TRBV27 and TRBJ2-1, with 12 positions matching TRBD2. In germline, CDR1 is MNHEY, CDR2 SMNVEV (reference sequence). The CDR3 length is 16 residues. With V trimmed by 5 bases and J by 4 bases, 6 bases remained unmatched. The CDR3 bases are TGTGCCAGCAGTCTGATGACTAGCGGGGGATACAATGAGCAGTTCTTC. It yields the protein CASSLMTSGGYNEQFF.